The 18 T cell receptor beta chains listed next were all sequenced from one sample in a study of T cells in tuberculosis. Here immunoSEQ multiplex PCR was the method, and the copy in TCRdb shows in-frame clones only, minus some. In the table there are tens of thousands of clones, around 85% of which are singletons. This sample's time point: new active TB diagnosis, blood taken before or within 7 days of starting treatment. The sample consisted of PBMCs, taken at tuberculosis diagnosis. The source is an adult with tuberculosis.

The CDR3 loop reads CASSPDRDGNTIYF. The CDR3 nucleotides are TGTGCCAGCAGCCCGGACAGGGATGGAAACACCATATATTTT. The chain recombines TRBV7-9 with TRBJ1-3; 8 positions match TRBD1. CDR1 is SEHNR and CDR2 is FQNEAQ in the germline V gene (reference sequence). The CDR3 contains 14 residues. V shed 5 bases, J shed 3 bases, and the junction held 3 bases outside the gene matches.

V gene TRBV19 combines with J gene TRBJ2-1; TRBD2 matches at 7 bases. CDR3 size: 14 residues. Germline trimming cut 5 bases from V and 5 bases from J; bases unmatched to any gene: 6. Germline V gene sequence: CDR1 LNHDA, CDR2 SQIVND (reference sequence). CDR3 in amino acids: CASSLGGSHNEQFF. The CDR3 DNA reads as TGTGCCAGTAGTCTGGGCGGGAGTCACAATGAGCAGTTCTTC.

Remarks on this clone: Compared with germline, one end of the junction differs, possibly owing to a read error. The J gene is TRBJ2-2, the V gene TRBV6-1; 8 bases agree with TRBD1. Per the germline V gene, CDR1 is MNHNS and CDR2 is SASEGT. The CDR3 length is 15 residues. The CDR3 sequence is CASREGTGNTGELFF. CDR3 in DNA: TGTGCCAGCAGAGAAGGGACAGGGAACACCGGGGAGCTGTTTTTT.

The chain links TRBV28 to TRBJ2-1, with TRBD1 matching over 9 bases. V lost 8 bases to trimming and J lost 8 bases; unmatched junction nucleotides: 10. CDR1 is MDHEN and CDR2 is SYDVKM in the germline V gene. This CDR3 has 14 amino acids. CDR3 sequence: CASGSRTGEDEQFF. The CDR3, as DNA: TGTGCCAGCGGAAGTCGGACAGGGGAAGATGAGCAGTTCTTC.

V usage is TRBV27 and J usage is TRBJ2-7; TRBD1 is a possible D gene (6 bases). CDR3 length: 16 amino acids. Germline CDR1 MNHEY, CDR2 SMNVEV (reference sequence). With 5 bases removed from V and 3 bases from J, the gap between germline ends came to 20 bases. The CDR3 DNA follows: TGTGCCAGCAGTGAGCAACAGGGTTCCCGAGTCTACGAGCAGTACTTC. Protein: CASSEQQGSRVYEQYF.

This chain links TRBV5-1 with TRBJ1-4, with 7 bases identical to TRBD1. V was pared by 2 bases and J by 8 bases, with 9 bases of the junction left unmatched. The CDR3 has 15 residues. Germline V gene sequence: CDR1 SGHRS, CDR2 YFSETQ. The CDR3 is CASSLSEGAEEKLFF. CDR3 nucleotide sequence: TGCGCCAGCAGCTTATCGGAGGGGGCTGAAGAAAAACTGTTTTTT.

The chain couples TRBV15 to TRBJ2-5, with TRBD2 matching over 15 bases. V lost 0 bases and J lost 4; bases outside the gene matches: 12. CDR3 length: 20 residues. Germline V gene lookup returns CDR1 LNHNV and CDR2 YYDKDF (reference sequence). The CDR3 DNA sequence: TGTGCCACCAGCAGAGAATCCGGGACTAGCGGGAGGACGATTATAGAGACCCAGTACTTC. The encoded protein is CATSRESGTSGRTIIETQYF.

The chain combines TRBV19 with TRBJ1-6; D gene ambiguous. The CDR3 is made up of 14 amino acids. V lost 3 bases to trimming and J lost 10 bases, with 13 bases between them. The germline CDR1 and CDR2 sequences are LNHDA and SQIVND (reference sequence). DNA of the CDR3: TGTGCCAGTAGTATGGTCCGGGGTAGGTCACCCCTCCACTTT. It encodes CASSMVRGRSPLHF.

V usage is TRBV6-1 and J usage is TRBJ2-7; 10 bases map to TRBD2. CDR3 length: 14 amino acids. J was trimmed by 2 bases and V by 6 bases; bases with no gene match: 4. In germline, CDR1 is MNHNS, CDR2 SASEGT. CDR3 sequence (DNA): TGTGCCAGCAGCAAGCGGGAGGGCCCCTACGAGCAGTACTTC. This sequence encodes CASSKREGPYEQYF.

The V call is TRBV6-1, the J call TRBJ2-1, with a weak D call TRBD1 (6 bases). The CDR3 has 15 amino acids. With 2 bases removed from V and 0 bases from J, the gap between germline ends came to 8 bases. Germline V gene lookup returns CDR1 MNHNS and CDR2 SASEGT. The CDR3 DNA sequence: TGTGCCAGCAGTGAATGGACAGCCTCCTACAATGAGCAGTTCTTC. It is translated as CASSEWTASYNEQFF.

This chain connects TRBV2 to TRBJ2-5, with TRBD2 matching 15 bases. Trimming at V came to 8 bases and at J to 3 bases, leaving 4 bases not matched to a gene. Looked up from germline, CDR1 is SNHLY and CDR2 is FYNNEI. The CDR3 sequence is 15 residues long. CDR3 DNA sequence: TGTGCCAGCCTGGGGACTAGCGGGAGGAAAGAGACCCAGTACTTC. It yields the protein CASLGTSGRKETQYF.

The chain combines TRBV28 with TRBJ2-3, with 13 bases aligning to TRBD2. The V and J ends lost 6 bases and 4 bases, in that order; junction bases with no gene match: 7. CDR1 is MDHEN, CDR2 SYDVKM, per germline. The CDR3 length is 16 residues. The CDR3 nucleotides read TGTGCCAGCAGACTAGCGGGAGGGCCCCTCCCAGATACGCAGTATTTT. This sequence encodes CASRLAGGPLPDTQYF.

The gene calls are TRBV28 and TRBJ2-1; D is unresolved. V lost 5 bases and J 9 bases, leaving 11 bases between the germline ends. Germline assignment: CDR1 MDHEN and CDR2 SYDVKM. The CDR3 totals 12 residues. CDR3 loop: CASSGLAVEQFF. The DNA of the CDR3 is TGTGCCAGCAGTGGCTTGGCGGTTGAGCAGTTCTTC.

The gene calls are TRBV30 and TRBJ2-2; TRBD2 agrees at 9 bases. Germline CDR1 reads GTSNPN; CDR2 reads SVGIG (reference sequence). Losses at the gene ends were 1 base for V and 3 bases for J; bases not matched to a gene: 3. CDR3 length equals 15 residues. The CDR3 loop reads CAWSEAGGYTGELFF. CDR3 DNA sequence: TGTGCCTGGAGTGAAGCGGGGGGATACACCGGGGAGCTGTTTTTT.

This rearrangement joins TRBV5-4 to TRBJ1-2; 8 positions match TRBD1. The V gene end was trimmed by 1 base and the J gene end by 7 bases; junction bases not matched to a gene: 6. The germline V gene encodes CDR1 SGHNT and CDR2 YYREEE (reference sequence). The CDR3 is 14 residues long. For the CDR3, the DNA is TGTGCCAGCAGCTTGTACCAGGGGGCCAGTGGCTACACCTTC. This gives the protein CASSLYQGASGYTF.

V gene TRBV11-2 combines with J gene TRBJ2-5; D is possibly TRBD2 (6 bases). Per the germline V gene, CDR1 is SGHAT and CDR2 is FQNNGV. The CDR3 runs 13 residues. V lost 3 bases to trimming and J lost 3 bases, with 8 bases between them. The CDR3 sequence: CASSLGGEETQYF. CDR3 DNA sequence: TGTGCCAGCAGCTTGGGCGGGGAAGAGACCCAGTACTTC.

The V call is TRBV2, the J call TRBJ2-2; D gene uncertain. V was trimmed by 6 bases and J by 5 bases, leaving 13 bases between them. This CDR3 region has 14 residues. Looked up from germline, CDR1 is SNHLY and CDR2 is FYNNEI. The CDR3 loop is CASRRSLGTGELFF. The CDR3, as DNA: TGTGCCAGCAGGAGGTCATTAGGTACCGGGGAGCTGTTTTTT.

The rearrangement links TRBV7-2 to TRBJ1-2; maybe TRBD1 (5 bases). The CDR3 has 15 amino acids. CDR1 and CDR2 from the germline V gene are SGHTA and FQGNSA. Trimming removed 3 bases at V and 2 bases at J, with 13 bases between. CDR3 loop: CASSFGTGGNYGYTF. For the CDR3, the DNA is TGTGCCAGCAGCTTCGGAACAGGTGGAAACTATGGCTACACCTTC.